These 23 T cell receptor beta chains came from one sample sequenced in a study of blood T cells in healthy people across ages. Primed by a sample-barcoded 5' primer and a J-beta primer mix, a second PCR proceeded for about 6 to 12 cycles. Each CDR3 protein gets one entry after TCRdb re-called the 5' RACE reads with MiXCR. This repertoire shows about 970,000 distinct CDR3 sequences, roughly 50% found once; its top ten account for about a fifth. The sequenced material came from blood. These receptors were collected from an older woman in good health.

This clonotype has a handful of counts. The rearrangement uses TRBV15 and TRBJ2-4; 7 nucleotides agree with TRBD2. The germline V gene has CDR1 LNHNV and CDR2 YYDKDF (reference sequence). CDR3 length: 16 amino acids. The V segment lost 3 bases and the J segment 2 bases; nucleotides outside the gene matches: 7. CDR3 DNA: TGTGCCACCAGCAGGCTTGCGGGAGTTCCCAAAAACATTCAGTACTTC. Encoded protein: CATSRLAGVPKNIQYF.

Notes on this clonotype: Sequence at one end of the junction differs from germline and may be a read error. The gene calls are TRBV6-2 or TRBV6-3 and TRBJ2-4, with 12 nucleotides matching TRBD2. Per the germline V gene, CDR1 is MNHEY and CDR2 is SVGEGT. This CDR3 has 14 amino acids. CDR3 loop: CAGRRLAGVNIQYF. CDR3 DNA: TGTGCCGGCAGGCGACTAGCGGGAGTCAACATTCAGTACTTC.

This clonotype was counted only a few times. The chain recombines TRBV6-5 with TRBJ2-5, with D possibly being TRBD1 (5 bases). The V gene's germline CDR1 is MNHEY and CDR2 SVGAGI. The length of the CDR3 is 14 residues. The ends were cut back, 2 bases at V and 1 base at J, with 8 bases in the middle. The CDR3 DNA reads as TGTGCCAGCAGTTACATGGGGCCCCAAGAGACCCAGTACTTC. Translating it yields CASSYMGPQETQYF.

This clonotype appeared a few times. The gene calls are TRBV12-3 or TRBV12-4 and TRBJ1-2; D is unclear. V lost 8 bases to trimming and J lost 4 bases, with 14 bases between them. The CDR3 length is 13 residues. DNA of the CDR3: TGTGCCAGCCGGATGGACGAGAGCTATGGCTACACCTTC. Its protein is CASRMDESYGYTF.

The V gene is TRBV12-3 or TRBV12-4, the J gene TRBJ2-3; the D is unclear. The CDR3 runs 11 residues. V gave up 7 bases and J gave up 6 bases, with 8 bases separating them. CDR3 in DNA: TGTGCCAGCACCCATGGGGATACGCAGTATTTT. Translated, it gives CASTHGDTQYF.

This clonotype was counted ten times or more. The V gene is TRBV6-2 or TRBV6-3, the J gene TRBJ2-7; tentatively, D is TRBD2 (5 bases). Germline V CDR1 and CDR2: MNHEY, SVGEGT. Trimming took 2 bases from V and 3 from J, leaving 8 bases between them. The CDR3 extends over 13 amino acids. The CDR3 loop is CASSYGSLYEQYF. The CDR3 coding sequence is TGTGCCAGCAGTTACGGGAGCCTCTACGAGCAGTACTTC.

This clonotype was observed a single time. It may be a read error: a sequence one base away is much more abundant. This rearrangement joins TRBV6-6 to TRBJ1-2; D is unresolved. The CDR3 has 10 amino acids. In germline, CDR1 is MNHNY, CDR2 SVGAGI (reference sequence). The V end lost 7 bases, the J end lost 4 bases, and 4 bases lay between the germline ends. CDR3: CASNGYGYTF. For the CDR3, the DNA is TGTGCCAGCAACGGCTATGGCTACACCTTC.

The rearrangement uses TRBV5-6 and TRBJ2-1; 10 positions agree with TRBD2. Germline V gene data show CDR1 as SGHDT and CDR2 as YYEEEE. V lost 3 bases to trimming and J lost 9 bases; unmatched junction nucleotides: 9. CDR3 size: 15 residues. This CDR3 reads CASSSAGGFQGEQFF. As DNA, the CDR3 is TGTGCCAGCAGCTCAGCGGGAGGGTTTCAAGGTGAGCAGTTCTTC.

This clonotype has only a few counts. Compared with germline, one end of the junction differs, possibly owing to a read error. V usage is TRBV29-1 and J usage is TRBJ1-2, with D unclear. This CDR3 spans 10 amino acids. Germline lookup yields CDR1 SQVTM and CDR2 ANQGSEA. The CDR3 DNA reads TGCAGCGCTAGAGGCTATGACTACACCTTC. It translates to CSARGYDYTF. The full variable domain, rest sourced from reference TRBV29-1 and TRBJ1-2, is SAVISQKPSRDICQRGTSLTIQCQVDSQVTMMFWYRQQPGQSLTLIATANQGSEATYESGFVIDKFPISRPNLTFSTLTVSNMSPEDSSIYLCSARGYDYTFGSGTRLTVV.

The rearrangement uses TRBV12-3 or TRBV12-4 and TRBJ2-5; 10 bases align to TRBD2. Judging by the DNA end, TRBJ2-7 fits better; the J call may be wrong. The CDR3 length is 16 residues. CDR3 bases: TGTGCCAGCAGCTCCTCTTGGTGGACTAGCGGCTACGAGCAGTACTTC. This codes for CASSSSWWTSGYEQYF.

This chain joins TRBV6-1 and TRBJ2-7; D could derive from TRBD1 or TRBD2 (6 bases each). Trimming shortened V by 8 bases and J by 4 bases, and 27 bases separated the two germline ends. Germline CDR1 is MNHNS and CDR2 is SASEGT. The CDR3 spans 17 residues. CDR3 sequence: CASQEFRNRAGWYEQYF. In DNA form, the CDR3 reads TGTGCCAGCCAAGAGTTTCGGAACAGGGCGGGGTGGTACGAGCAGTACTTC.

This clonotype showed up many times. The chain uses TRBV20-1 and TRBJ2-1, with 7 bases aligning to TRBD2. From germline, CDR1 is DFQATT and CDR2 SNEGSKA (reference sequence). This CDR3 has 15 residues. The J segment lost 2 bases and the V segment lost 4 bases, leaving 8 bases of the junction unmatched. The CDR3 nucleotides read TGCAGTGCTACGTGGCTAGCGGAGACCTACAATGAGCAGTTCTTC. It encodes CSATWLAETYNEQFF.

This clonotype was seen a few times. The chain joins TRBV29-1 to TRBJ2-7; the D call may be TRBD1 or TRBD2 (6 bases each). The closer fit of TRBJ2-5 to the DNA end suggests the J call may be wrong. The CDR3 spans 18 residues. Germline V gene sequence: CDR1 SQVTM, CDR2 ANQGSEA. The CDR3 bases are TGCAGCGCGGCAGGGGAGGCGTTTACAGCGCCGACTCAAGAGACCCAGTACTTC. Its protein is CSAAGEAFTAPTQETQYF.

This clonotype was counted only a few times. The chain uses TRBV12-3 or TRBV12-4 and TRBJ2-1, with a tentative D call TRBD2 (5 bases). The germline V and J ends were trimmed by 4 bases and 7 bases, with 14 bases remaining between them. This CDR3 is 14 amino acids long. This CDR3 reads CASSYLAGGNEQFF. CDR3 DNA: TGTGCCAGCAGTTACCTAGCCGGTGGGAATGAGCAGTTCTTC.

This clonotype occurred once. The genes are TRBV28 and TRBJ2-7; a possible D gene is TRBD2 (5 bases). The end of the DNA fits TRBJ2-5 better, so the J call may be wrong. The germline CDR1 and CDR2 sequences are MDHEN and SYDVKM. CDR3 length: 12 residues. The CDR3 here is CASRNVAETQYF. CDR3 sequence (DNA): TGTGCCAGCAGGAATGTAGCGGAGACCCAGTACTTC.

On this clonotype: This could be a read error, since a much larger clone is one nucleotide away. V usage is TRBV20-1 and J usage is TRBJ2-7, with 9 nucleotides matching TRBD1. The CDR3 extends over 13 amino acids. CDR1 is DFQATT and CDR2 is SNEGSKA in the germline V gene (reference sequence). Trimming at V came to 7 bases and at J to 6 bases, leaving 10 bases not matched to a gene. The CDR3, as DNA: TGCAGTGTTTACAGGGGGCGCCCCTGCGAGCAGTACTTC. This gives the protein CSVYRGRPCEQYF.

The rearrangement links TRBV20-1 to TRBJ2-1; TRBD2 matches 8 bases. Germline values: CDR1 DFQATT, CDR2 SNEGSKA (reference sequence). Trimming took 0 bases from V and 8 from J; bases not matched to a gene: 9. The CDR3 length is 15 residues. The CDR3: CSARDQAGVVYEQFF. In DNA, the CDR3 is TGCAGTGCTAGAGATCAAGCGGGAGTGGTCTATGAGCAGTTCTTC.

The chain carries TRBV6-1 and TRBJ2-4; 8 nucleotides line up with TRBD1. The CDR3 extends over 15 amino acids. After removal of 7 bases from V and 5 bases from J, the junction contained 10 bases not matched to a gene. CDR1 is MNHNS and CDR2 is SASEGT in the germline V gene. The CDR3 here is CASNKQGAEENIQYF. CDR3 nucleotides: TGTGCCAGCAATAAGCAGGGGGCGGAAGAAAACATTCAGTACTTC.

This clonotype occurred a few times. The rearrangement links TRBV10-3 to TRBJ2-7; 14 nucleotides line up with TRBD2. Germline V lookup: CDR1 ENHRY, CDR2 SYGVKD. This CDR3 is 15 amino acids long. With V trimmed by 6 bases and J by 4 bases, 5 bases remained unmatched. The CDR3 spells CAIRDGTSGSYEQYF. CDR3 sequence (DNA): TGTGCCATCAGGGACGGGACTAGCGGGAGTTACGAGCAGTACTTC.

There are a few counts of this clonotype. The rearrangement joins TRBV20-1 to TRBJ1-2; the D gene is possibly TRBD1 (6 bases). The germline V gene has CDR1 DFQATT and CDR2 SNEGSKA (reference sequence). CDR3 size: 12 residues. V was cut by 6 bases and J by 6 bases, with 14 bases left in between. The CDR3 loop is CSAVRGLDGYTF. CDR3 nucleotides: TGCAGTGCCGTCAGGGGTCTCGATGGCTACACCTTC.

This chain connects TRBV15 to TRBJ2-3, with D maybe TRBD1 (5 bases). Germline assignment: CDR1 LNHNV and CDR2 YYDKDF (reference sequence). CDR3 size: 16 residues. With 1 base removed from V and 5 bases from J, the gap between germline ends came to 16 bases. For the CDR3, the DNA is TGTGCCACCAGCAGAGGCGCAGGGTATAGAGGAGATACGCAGTATTTT. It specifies CATSRGAGYRGDTQYF.

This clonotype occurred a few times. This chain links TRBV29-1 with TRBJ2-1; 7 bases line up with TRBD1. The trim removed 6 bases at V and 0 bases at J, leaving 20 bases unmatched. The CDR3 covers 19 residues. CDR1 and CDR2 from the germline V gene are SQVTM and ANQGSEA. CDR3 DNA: TGCAGCGTGAAAGGGACAGCCTCAATGGAAACCATCTCCTACAATGAGCAGTTCTTC. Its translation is CSVKGTASMETISYNEQFF.

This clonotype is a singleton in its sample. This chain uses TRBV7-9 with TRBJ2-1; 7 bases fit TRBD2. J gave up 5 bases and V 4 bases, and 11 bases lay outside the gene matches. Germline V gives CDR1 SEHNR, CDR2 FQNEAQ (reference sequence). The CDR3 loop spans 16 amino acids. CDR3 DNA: TGTGCCAGCAGCTCCCCGACTAGCAGCAGCGACAATGAGCAGTTCTTC. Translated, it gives CASSSPTSSSDNEQFF.